Below are 14 T cell receptor beta chains sequenced from a single sample in a study of blood T cell repertoires in COVID-19. The table came from immunoSEQ multiplex PCR; TCRdb's copy has only in-frame clones and leaves some out. Of a few hundred thousand clones listed, about 80% are singletons. Sequences were obtained from PBMCs or T cells enriched from blood (not recorded which). These receptors all come from a woman between 40 and 50 years old with acute COVID-19.

In this sample, this clone turned up a few times. The chain couples TRBV11-2 to TRBJ1-2; no definite D call. Germline CDR1 and CDR2: SGHAT and FQNNGV. Trimming pared 4 bases from V and 8 bases from J, leaving 17 bases between. The CDR3 runs 14 residues. The CDR3 here is CASSSAYESFGYTF. The CDR3 nucleotides read TGTGCCAGCAGCTCCGCTTATGAGTCTTTCGGCTACACCTTC.

The V and J genes are TRBV7-8 and TRBJ2-7, with 9 bases that match TRBD1. The CDR3 runs to 15 residues. Germline V gene sequence: CDR1 SGHVS, CDR2 FQNEAQ. V lost 6 bases to trimming and J lost 1 base; unmatched junction nucleotides: 7. The CDR3 loop reads CASRNGQGFSYEQYF. CDR3 coding DNA: TGTGCCAGCAGAAACGGACAGGGGTTTTCCTACGAGCAGTACTTC.

This chain links TRBV9 with TRBJ1-1; D is undetermined. Per germline, CDR1 SGDLS and CDR2 YYNGEE. The CDR3 sequence is 12 residues long. Trimming shortened V by 5 bases and J by 11 bases, and 16 bases separated the two germline ends. In nucleotides, the CDR3 is TGTGCCAGCAGTGACGGCATTTCGGAGGCTTTCTTT. It codes for CASSDGISEAFF.

The V gene is TRBV9, the J gene TRBJ2-2; possibly TRBD2 for D (5 bases). The germline V gene encodes CDR1 SGDLS and CDR2 YYNGEE. The CDR3 has 16 residues. Trimming shortened V by 0 bases and J by 1 base, and 10 bases separated the two germline ends. The CDR3 protein is CASSVGGLLNTGELFF. In DNA, the CDR3 is TGTGCCAGCAGCGTAGGCGGGTTACTGAACACCGGGGAGCTGTTTTTT.

CDR3: CASSTNRATNEKLFF. The CDR3 nucleotides read TGTGCCAGTAGTACGAACAGGGCAACTAATGAAAAACTGTTTTTT. The gene calls are TRBV19 and TRBJ1-4; D is possibly TRBD1 (6 bases). V was clipped by 4 bases and J by 0 bases, with 9 bases between them. The CDR3 contains 15 residues. The germline V gene encodes CDR1 LNHDA and CDR2 SQIVND (reference sequence).

V is TRBV10-2 and J is TRBJ1-1; D remains ambiguous. The CDR3 consists of 15 residues. Germline values: CDR1 WSHSY, CDR2 SAAADI. V lost 3 bases to trimming and J lost 1 base, with 12 bases between them. CDR3 region: CASSDGSAGNTEAFF. DNA of the CDR3: TGCGCCAGCAGTGATGGGTCTGCGGGGAACACTGAAGCTTTCTTT.

The V gene is TRBV7-9, the J gene TRBJ2-1; TRBD2 matches 9 bases. The V gene end was trimmed by 1 base and the J gene end by 7 bases; junction bases not matched to a gene: 5. This CDR3 is 15 amino acids long. Per the germline V gene, CDR1 is SEHNR and CDR2 is FQNEAQ (reference sequence). The CDR3 sequence: CASSLVVAGANEQFF. Written as DNA, the CDR3 is TGTGCCAGCAGCTTAGTGGTAGCGGGGGCTAATGAGCAGTTCTTC. Variable domain in full (rest from reference TRBV7-9 and TRBJ2-1): DTGVSQNPRHKITKRGQNVTFRCDPISEHNRLYWYRQTLGQGPEFLTYFQNEAQLEKSRLLSDRFSAERPKGSFSTLEIQRTEQGDSAMYLCASSLVVAGANEQFFGPGTRLTVL.

The J gene is TRBJ1-2, the V gene TRBV5-6; D may be TRBD1 (6 bases). V was trimmed by 0 bases and J by 6 bases, leaving 9 bases between them. The length of the CDR3 is 13 residues. Germline assignment: CDR1 SGHDT and CDR2 YYEEEE. This CDR3 is CASSLDRADGYTF. The CDR3 region has the DNA TGTGCCAGCAGCTTGGACAGGGCGGATGGCTACACCTTC.

The CDR3 loop reads CASSQDKGDSPLHF. For the CDR3, the DNA is TGTGCCAGCAGCCAAGATAAGGGGGATTCACCCCTCCACTTT. The chain is built from TRBV4-2 and TRBJ1-6; possible D gene TRBD1, 6 bases. The CDR3 is 14 residues long. Germline V gene data show CDR1 as LGHNA and CDR2 as YNFKEQ. V lost 0 bases and J 8 bases, leaving 8 bases between the germline ends.

The rearrangement uses TRBV20-1 and TRBJ1-2; 9 nucleotides match TRBD1. Per germline, CDR1 DFQATT and CDR2 SNEGSKA (reference sequence). The length of the CDR3 is 11 residues. CDR3 in amino acids: CRGRDREDYTF. The CDR3 DNA sequence: TGCAGGGGACGGGACAGGGAGGACTACACCTTC.

The chain is built from TRBV2 and TRBJ2-7, with TRBD2 matching 7 bases. Trimming removed 10 bases from V and 2 bases from J; junction bases left unmatched: 5. CDR1 SNHLY and CDR2 FYNNEI come from the germline V gene. The CDR3 consists of 12 residues. CDR3 sequence: CATTAGTYEQYF. CDR3 nucleotides: TGTGCCACCACAGCGGGAACCTACGAGCAGTACTTC.

This clone has a single count. The rearrangement uses TRBV9 and TRBJ1-1; perhaps TRBD1 as D (6 bases). The germline V and J ends were trimmed by 4 bases and 5 bases, with 12 bases remaining between them. The CDR3 totals 13 residues. CDR1 and CDR2 (germline): SGDLS, YYNGEE. CDR3: CASSLTGKTEAFF. CDR3 nucleotide sequence: TGTGCCAGCAGCCTCACAGGGAAAACTGAAGCTTTCTTT.

In this sample, this clone turned up a few times. The V gene is TRBV4-1, the J gene TRBJ1-1; 10 bases agree with TRBD1. Germline loops: CDR1 MGHRA, CDR2 YSYEKL. The V and J ends lost 0 bases and 2 bases, in that order; junction bases with no gene match: 6. This CDR3 region has 17 residues. The CDR3 region is CASSQEGGQGINTEAFF. Here the CDR3 DNA reads TGCGCCAGCAGCCAAGAGGGGGGACAGGGGATTAACACTGAAGCTTTCTTT.

The chain is built from TRBV3-1 (or the pseudogene TRBV3-2) and TRBJ2-2; 8 bases align to TRBD2. CDR3 length: 17 residues. V shed 4 bases and J 4 bases; nucleotides not matched to a gene: 11. The germline V gene has CDR1 LGHDT and CDR2 YNNKEL (reference sequence). CDR3 residues: CASSRRGGGSITGELFF. CDR3 sequence (DNA): TGTGCCAGCAGCCGCCGGGGGGGCGGGAGTATCACCGGGGAGCTGTTTTTT.